Listed below are T cell receptor beta chains from one sample, sequenced in a study of T cell responses to AZD1222 COVID-19 vaccine. Assay: immunoSEQ multiplex PCR; the TCRdb copy retains only in-frame clones and omits some. The data contain some 120,000 clones, 88% of them seen just once; the ten biggest clones take up around 20%. The sequenced sample was peripheral blood, obtained on day 0 of MenACWY control vaccination. These receptors were collected from an adult in good health. The CDR3 runs from the conserved cysteine through the conserved F or W. Fields, in order: CDR3 length, D gene, V gene, clone size, J gene, CDR3 protein, CDR3 DNA. D genes are given only for firm matches. Size is stated for part of the rows, as once, few or many counts, or as a class when the clone is expanded.

>13|NA|TRBV28|NA|TRBJ2-1
CASSLSWYNEQFF
TGTGCCAGCAGTTTATCCTGGTACAATGAGCAGTTCTTC
>14|NA|TRBV27|NA|TRBJ1-5
CASSSRGGWQPQHF
TGTGCCAGCAGCTCGAGGGGTGGGTGGCAGCCCCAGCATTTT
>14|NA|TRBV6-2/TRBV6-3|NA|TRBJ2-7
CASSYRRSSYEQYF
TGTGCCAGCAGTTACCGGAGAAGCTCCTACGAGCAGTACTTC
>14|NA|TRBV21-1|NA|TRBJ2-1
CANFAGGGYNEQFF
TGTGCCAACTTTGCAGGTGGAGGCTACAATGAGCAGTTCTTC
>16|TRBD1|TRBV6-5|NA|TRBJ1-2
CASSYSWDSANYGYTF
TGTGCCAGCAGTTACAGTTGGGACAGTGCTAACTATGGCTACACCTTC
>15|NA|TRBV5-6|NA|TRBJ1-1
CASSLLGARDTEAFF
TGTGCCAGCAGCTTGTTGGGGGCGAGGGACACTGAAGCTTTCTTT
>16|TRBD1|TRBV5-1|NA|TRBJ1-2
CASSSIPGQGLGGYTF
TGCGCCAGCAGCTCTATCCCGGGACAGGGATTAGGTGGCTACACCTTC
>11|NA|TRBV5-1|NA|TRBJ2-3
CASSFLDTQYF
TGCGCCAGCAGCTTCTTAGATACGCAGTATTTT
>15|TRBD1|TRBV2|NA|TRBJ1-5
CASSGAISGGQPQHF
TGTGCCAGCAGTGGGGCTATTTCAGGGGGTCAGCCCCAGCATTTT
>16|TRBD2|TRBV6-5|NA|TRBJ2-1
CASSYTGGANYNEQFF
TGTGCCAGCAGTTATACGGGGGGAGCGAACTACAATGAGCAGTTCTTC
>14|NA|TRBV24-1|NA|TRBJ1-2
CATSDLSRDYGYTF
TGTGCCACCAGTGATTTATCCAGGGACTATGGCTACACCTTC
>13|NA|TRBV7-3|NA|TRBJ2-2
CASSLWNTGELFF
TGTGCCAGCAGCTTATGGAACACCGGGGAGCTGTTTTTT
>18|TRBD2|TRBV9|NA|TRBJ2-7
CASSVGTSGPHLYYEQYF
TGTGCCAGCAGCGTAGGGACTAGCGGGCCACACCTCTACTACGAGCAGTACTTC
>16|TRBD2|TRBV28|few|TRBJ2-7
CASSFLGLAGVQEQYF
TGTGCCAGCAGTTTCCTAGGACTAGCGGGAGTTCAGGAGCAGTACTTC
>15|TRBD1|TRBV6-4|NA|TRBJ1-5
CASSHRGWLNQPQHF
TGTGCCAGCAGCCACAGGGGCTGGTTAAATCAGCCCCAGCATTTT
>14|NA|TRBV29-1|NA|TRBJ2-1
CSVEVGFSYNEQFF
TGCAGCGTTGAAGTAGGGTTCTCTTACAATGAGCAGTTCTTC
>14|NA|TRBV2|NA|TRBJ2-7
CASRVIGGSHEQYF
TGTGCCAGCAGGGTTATAGGAGGATCCCACGAGCAGTACTTC
>18|TRBD2|TRBV10-1|few|TRBJ2-2
CASSEAASGSLNTGELFF
TGCGCCAGCAGTGAAGCCGCTAGCGGGAGTTTAAACACCGGGGAGCTGTTTTTT
>17|TRBD2|TRBV5-1|NA|TRBJ2-3
CASSLALAGGGTDTQYF
TGCGCCAGCAGCTTGGCCCTAGCGGGAGGGGGCACAGATACGCAGTATTTT
>12|NA|TRBV30|NA|TRBJ2-7
CAWSAGSYEQYF
TGTGCCTGGAGTGCAGGGTCCTACGAGCAGTACTTC
>14|NA|TRBV11-2|NA|TRBJ1-1
CASSPGPTNTEAFF
TGTGCCAGCAGCCCAGGACCGACTAACACTGAAGCTTTCTTT
>12|NA|TRBV2|few|TRBJ2-7
CASRADSRASHF
TGTGCCAGCAGGGCAGACTCAAGGGCTTCCCACTTC
>13|TRBD1|TRBV10-3|NA|TRBJ2-3
CAIRGQGPDTQYF
TGTGCCATCAGAGGACAGGGGCCCGATACGCAGTATTTT
>13|TRBD2|TRBV6-5|NA|TRBJ2-7
CASRSGRAYEQYF
TGTGCCAGCCGGAGCGGGAGGGCCTACGAGCAGTACTTC
>17|TRBD2|TRBV9|NA|TRBJ2-2
CASSVTGREDLRGELFF
TGTGCCAGCAGCGTAACCGGGCGGGAGGACCTCAGAGGGGAGCTGTTTTTT
>14|NA|TRBV5-1|NA|TRBJ2-7
CASSSGPTSGEQYF
TGCGCCAGCAGCTCTGGACCCACCTCGGGCGAGCAGTACTTC
>17|NA|TRBV21-1|NA|TRBJ1-2
CASTLGTGGPSNYGYTF
TGTGCCAGCACCCTGGGGACAGGGGGGCCCTCTAACTATGGCTACACCTTC
>14|TRBD2|TRBV2|NA|TRBJ2-1
CASSVLAGESEQFF
TGTGCCAGCAGTGTCCTAGCGGGAGAAAGTGAGCAGTTCTTC
>15|NA|TRBV19|NA|TRBJ2-5
CASRSQAGLQETQYF
TGTGCCAGTAGATCTCAGGCAGGCCTACAAGAGACCCAGTACTTC
>12|NA|TRBV2|NA|TRBJ2-7
CASSAQGQKEYF
TGTGCCAGCAGTGCGCAGGGGCAGAAAGAGTACTTC
>14|NA|TRBV6-5|NA|TRBJ2-6
CASAGSSGANVLTF
TGTGCCAGTGCAGGGAGCTCTGGGGCCAACGTCCTGACTTTC
>16|TRBD2|TRBV24-1|once|TRBJ2-1
CATSDDSSGSYNEQFF
TGTGCCACCAGTGATGACTCTAGCGGCTCCTACAATGAGCAGTTCTTC
>17|NA|TRBV4-2|once|TRBJ2-2
CASSRQLVGTNTGELFF
TGTGCCAGCAGCCGACAACTAGTCGGCACGAACACCGGGGAGCTGTTTTTT
>17|NA|TRBV5-1|NA|TRBJ2-1
CASSRQTPEGPFNEQFF
TGCGCCAGCAGCCGACAAACCCCCGAGGGACCCTTCAATGAGCAGTTCTTC
>16|NA|TRBV4-1|NA|TRBJ2-1
CASSQDGTISYNEQFF
TGCGCCAGCAGCCAAGATGGGACCATATCCTACAATGAGCAGTTCTTC
>14|NA|TRBV19|NA|TRBJ1-3
CASTWGGPGNTIYF
TGTGCCAGTACCTGGGGAGGCCCTGGAAACACCATATATTTT
>15|TRBD2|TRBV5-1|few|TRBJ2-7
CASSLVPGGISEQYF
TGCGCCAGCAGCTTGGTTCCGGGAGGGATAAGCGAGCAGTACTTC
>14|NA|TRBV21-1|once|TRBJ2-7
CASTRGDGAYEQYF
TGTGCCAGCACCCGCGGGGACGGGGCCTACGAGCAGTACTTC
>13|NA|TRBV28|NA|TRBJ1-5
CASSQSAPPKAHF
TGTGCCAGCAGTCAATCAGCCCCACCCAAGGCGCATTTT
>13|NA|TRBV12-3/TRBV12-4|NA|TRBJ2-5
CASSFGARETQYF
TGTGCCAGCAGTTTTGGGGCACGGGAGACCCAGTACTTC
>17|TRBD1|TRBV7-2|NA|TRBJ2-5
CASSLYGTGRVGETQYF
TGTGCCAGCAGCCTTTATGGGACAGGGAGGGTAGGCGAGACCCAGTACTTC